This TCR beta chain was documented in a study of Ad26.COV2.S vaccination and SARS-CoV-2 variants. Study-level findings and limits: Substantial breadth in spike-specific CD8+ and CD4+ T cell responses was reportedly seen after vaccination.

Details on this clone: Its cognate antigen is unknown.

Method: immunoSEQ multiplex PCR; TCRdb's copy keeps in-frame clones and lacks some. The sample lists almost 400,000 clones, around 89% seen once, with 1.9% in the top ten. This CDR3 contains 14 residues. V lost 6 bases to trimming and J lost 4 bases, with 13 bases between them. In germline, CDR1 is SGHKS, CDR2 YYEKEE (reference sequence). As to treatment: some 20 received Ad26.COV2.S at low or high dose, single or two shots; roughly 5 received placebo; per-sample allocation not given. At day 63 after the first vaccine or placebo injection, samples were drawn. The sample here was peripheral blood, taken in a trial of Ad26.COV2.S vaccine versus placebo. The genes are TRBV5-5 and TRBJ1-4; perhaps TRBD1 as D (6 bases). The sequence derives from a person between 18 and 59 years old who received the Ad26.COV2.S COVID-19 vaccine or a placebo. In DNA form, the CDR3 reads TGTGCCAGCACCACGGGGGGCGTTAATGAAAAACTGTTTTTT. Translating gives CASTTGGVNEKLFF.